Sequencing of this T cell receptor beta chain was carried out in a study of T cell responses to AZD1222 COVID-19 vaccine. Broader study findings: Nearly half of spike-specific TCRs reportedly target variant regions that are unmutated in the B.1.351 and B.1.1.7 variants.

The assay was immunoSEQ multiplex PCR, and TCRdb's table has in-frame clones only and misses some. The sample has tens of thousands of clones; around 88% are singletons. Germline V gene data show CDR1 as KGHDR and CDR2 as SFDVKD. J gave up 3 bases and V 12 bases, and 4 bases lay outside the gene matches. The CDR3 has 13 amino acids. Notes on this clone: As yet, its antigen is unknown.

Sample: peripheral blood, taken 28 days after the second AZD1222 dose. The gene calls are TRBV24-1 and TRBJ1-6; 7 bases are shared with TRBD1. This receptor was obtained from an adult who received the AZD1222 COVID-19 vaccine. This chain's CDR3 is CAAGDSYNSPLHF. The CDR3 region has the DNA TGTGCCGCAGGGGACAGCTATAATTCACCCCTCCACTTT.